This T cell receptor (beta chain) appears in the sequencing data of a study of blood T cell repertoires in COVID-19. The method was immunoSEQ multiplex PCR; TCRdb's version includes in-frame clones alone and lacks a portion of them. The repertoire has roughly 200,000 clones, around 84% of them found once; the top ten carry roughly 5.7%. The length of the CDR3 is 12 residues. From germline, CDR1 is KGHSH and CDR2 LQKENI. The V and J ends lost 3 bases and 4 bases respectively, with 5 bases between them. The chain is built from TRBV18 and TRBJ2-3, with D uncertain. The sequencing sample was made of peripheral blood. The clonotype comes from an elderly man with acute or convalescent COVID-19. DNA of the CDR3: TGTGCCAGCTCACCCACAGCAGATACGCAGTATTTT. Its protein product is CASSPTADTQYF.